The entry below gives a single T cell receptor (beta chain) sequence along with its context. As yet, its antigen is unknown. The source of the sample is a study of shared clonotypes between healthy human individuals. Sequencing was at deep level. Only in-frame clones appear in the TCRdb table, and some are missing; sequencing was by immunoSEQ multiplex PCR. The table has 1.5 million to 2.5 million clones, less than 95% seen once. Study-wide results and caveats: Naive subsets, compared against memory subsets, generally had larger estimated richness values.

Germline CDR1 and CDR2: SGHTA and FQGNSA. The ends were cut back, 7 bases at V and 4 bases at J, with 21 bases in the middle. CDR3 length: 16 amino acids. In the naive CD8 group, cells lacked CD45RO and were positively selected for CCR7, so terminally differentiated effector memory CD45RA+ cells were left out. The receptor was isolated from a man between 18 and 29 years old in good health. The rearrangement links TRBV7-2 to TRBJ2-3; a weak D match, TRBD1 (5 bases). The specimen was naive CD8+ T cells sorted from blood. Here the CDR3 DNA reads TGTGCCAGCACCCAGACCCCGGGCCCCAGGGCAGATACGCAGTATTTT. Translating it yields CASTQTPGPRADTQYF. The variable domain in full, with the rest retrieved from reference TRBV7-2 and TRBJ2-3, is GAGVSQSPSNKVTEKGKDVELRCDPISGHTALYWYRQSLGQGLEFLIYFQGNSAPDKSGLPSDRFSAERTGGSVSTLTIQRTQQEDSAVYLCASTQTPGPRADTQYFGPGTRLTVL.